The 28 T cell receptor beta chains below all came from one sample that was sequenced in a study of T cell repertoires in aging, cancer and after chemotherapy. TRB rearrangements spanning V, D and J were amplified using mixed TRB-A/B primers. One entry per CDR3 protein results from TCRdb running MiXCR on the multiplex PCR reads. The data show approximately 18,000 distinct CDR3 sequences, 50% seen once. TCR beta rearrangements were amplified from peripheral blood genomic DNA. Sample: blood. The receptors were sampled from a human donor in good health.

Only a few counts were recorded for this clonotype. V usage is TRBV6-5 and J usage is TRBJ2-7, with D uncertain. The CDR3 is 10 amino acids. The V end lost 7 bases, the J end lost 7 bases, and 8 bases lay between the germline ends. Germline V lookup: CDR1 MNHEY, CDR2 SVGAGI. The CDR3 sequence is CASTSSEQYF. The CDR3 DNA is TGTGCCAGCACCTCGTCTGAGCAGTACTTC.

The chain's CDR3 is CASSFGDSLSYEQYF. DNA of the CDR3: TGTGCCAGCAGCTTTGGGGACAGCTTATCCTACGAGCAGTACTTC. The chain recombines TRBV5-4 with TRBJ2-7, with 7 bases identical to TRBD1. This CDR3 contains 15 residues. Trimming took 2 bases from V and 1 from J; bases not matched to a gene: 6. Per the germline V gene, CDR1 is SGHNT and CDR2 is YYREEE (reference sequence).

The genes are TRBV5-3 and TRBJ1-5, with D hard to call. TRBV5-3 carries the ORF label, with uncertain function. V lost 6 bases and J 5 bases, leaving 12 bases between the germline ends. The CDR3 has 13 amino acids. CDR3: CARIDMPDQPQHF. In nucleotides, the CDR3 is TGTGCCAGAATCGATATGCCGGATCAGCCCCAGCATTTT.

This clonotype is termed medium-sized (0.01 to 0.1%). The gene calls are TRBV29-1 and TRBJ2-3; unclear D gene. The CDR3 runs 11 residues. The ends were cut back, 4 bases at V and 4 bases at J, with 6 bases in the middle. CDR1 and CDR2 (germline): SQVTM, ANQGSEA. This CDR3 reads CSVGPADTQYF. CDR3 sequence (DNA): TGCAGCGTTGGTCCGGCAGATACGCAGTATTTT.

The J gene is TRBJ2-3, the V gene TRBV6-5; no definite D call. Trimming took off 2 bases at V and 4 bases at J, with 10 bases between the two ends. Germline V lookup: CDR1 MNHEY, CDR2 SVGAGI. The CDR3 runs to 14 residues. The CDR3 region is CASSYTSHADTQYF. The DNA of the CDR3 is TGTGCCAGCAGTTACACCTCTCACGCAGATACGCAGTATTTT.

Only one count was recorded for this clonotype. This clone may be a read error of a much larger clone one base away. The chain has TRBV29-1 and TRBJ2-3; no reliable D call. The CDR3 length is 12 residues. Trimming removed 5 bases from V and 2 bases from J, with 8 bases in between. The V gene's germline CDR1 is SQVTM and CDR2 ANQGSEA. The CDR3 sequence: CSVKSATDTQYF. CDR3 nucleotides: TGCAGCGTTAAATCGGCCACAGATACGCAGTATTTT.

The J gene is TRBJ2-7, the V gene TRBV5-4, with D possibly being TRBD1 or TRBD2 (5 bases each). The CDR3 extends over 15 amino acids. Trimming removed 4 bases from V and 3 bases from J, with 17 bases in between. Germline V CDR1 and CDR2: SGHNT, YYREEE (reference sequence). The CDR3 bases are TGTGCCAGCAGCCCGGGAAGGGACCGGAACTACGAGCAGTACTTC. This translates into CASSPGRDRNYEQYF. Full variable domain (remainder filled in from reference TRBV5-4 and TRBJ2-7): ETGVTQSPTHLIKTRGQQVTLRCSSQSGHNTVSWYQQALGQGPQFIFQYYREEENGRGNFPPRFSGLQFPNYSSELNVNALELDDSALYLCASSPGRDRNYEQYFGPGTRLTVT.

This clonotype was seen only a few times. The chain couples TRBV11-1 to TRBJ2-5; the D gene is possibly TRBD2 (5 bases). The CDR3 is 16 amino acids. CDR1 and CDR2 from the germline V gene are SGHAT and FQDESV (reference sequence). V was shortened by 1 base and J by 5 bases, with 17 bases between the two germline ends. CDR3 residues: CASSLDPARGWETQYF. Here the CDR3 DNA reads TGTGCCAGCAGCTTAGATCCGGCCCGGGGATGGGAGACCCAGTACTTC. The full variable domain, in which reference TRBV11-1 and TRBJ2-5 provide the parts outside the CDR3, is EAEVAQSPRYKITEKSQAVAFWCDPISGHATLYWYRQILGQGPELLVQFQDESVVDDSQLPKDRFSAERLKGVDSTLKIQPAELGDSAMYLCASSLDPARGWETQYFGPGTRLLVL.

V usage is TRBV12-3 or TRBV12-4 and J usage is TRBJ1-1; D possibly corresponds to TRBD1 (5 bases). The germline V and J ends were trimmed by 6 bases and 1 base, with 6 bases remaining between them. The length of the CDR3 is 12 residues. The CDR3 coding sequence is TGTGCCAGCAGGGACACGAACACTGAAGCTTTCTTT. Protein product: CASRDTNTEAFF.

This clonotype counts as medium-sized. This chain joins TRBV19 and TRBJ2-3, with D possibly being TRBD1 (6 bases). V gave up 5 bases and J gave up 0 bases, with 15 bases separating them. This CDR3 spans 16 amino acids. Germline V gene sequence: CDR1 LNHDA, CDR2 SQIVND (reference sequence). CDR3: CASSSTGTKSTDTQYF. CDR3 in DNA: TGTGCCAGTAGTTCCACCGGGACAAAGAGCACAGATACGCAGTATTTT.

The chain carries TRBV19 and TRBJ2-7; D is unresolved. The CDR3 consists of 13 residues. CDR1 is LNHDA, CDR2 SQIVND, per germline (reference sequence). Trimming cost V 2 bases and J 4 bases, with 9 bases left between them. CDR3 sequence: CASSIRPAYEQYF. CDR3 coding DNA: TGTGCCAGTAGTATAAGGCCCGCATACGAGCAGTACTTC.

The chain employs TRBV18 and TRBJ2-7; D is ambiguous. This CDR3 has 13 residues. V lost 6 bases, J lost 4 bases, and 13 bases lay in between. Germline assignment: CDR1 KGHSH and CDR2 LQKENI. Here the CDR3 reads CASSPNGFYEQYF. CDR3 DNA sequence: TGTGCCAGCTCCCCAAACGGTTTTTACGAGCAGTACTTC. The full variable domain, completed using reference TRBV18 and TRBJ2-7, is NAGVMQNPRHLVRRRGQEARLRCSPMKGHSHVYWYRQLPEEGLKFMVYLQKENIIDESGMPKERFSAEFPKEGPSILRIQQVVRGDSAAYFCASSPNGFYEQYFGPGTRLTVT.

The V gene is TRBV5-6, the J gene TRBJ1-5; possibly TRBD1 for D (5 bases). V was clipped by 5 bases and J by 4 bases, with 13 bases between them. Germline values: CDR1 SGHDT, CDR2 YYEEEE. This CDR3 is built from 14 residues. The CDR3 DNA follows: TGTGCCAGCAGTTTGAGGGGCAAGAATCAGCCCCAGCATTTT. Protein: CASSLRGKNQPQHF. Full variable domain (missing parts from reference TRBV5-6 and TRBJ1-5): DAGVTQSPTHLIKTRGQQVTLRCSPKSGHDTVSWYQQALGQGPQFIFQYYEEEERQRGNFPDRFSGHQFPNYSSELNVNALLLGDSALYLCASSLRGKNQPQHFGDGTRLSIL.

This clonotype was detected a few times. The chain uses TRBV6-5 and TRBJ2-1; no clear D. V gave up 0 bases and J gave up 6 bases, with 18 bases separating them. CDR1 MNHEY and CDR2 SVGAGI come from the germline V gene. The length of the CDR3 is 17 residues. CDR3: CASSYSSVFWFSNEQFF. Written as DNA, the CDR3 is TGTGCCAGCAGTTACTCCTCGGTTTTCTGGTTTTCCAATGAGCAGTTCTTC.

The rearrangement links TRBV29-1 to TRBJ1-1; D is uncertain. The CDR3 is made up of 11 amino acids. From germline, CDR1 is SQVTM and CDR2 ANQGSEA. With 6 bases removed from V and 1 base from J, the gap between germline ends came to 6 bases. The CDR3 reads CSVERNTEAFF. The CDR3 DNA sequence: TGCAGCGTGGAGAGGAACACTGAAGCTTTCTTT. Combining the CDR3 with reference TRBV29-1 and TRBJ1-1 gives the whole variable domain SAVISQKPSRDICQRGTSLTIQCQVDSQVTMMFWYRQQPGQSLTLIATANQGSEATYESGFVIDKFPISRPNLTFSTLTVSNMSPEDSSIYLCSVERNTEAFFGQGTRLTVV.

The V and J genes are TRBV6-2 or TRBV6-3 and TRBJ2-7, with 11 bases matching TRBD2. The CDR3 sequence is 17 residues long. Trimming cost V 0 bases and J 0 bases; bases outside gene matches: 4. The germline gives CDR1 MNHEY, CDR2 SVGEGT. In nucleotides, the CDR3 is TGTGCCAGCAGTTACTCGCCTAGCGGGGGGAGCTCCTACGAGCAGTACTTC. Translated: CASSYSPSGGSSYEQYF.

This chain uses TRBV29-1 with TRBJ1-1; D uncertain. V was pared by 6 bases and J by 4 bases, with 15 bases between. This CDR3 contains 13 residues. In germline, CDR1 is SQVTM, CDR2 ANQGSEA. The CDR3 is CSVLAGFGTEAFF. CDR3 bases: TGCAGCGTGTTGGCTGGGTTCGGCACTGAAGCTTTCTTT.

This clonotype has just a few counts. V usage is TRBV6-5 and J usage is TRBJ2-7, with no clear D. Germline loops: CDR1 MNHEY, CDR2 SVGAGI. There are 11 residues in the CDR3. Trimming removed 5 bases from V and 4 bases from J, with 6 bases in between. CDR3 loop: CASSLGYEQYF. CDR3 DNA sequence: TGTGCCAGCAGTCTCGGGTACGAGCAGTACTTC.

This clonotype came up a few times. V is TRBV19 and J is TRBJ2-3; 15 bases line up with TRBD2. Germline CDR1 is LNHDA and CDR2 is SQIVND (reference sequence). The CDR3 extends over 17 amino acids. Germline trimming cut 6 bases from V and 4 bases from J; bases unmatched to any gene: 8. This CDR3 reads CASRTPGLAGGADTQYF. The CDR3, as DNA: TGTGCCAGTAGGACCCCGGGACTAGCGGGAGGAGCAGATACGCAGTATTTT.

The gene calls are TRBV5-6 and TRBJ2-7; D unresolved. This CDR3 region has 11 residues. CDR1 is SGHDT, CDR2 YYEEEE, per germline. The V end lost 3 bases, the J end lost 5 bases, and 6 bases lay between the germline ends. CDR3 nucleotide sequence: TGTGCCAGCAGCTACGGCAACGAGCAGTACTTC. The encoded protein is CASSYGNEQYF.

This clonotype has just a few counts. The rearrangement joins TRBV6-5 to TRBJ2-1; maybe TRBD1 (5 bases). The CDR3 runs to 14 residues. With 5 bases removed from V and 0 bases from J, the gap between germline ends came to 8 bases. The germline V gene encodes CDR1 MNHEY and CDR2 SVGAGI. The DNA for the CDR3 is TGTGCCAGCAGTGAACAGGACTCCTACAATGAGCAGTTCTTC. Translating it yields CASSEQDSYNEQFF.

The DNA for the CDR3 is TGTGCCAGCAGCTTTTACCCCATCTCCTACGAGCAGTACTTC. Protein product: CASSFYPISYEQYF. The chain is built from TRBV5-6 and TRBJ2-7, with D hard to call. This CDR3 is built from 14 residues. Per germline, CDR1 SGHDT and CDR2 YYEEEE. V lost 2 bases and J 0 bases, leaving 9 bases between the germline ends.

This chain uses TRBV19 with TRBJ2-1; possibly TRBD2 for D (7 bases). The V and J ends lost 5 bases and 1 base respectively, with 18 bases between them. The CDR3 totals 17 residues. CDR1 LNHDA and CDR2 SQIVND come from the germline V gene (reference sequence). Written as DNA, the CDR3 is TGTGCCAGTAGTCATGGGGGGGGCCGATTGTCCTACAATGAGCAGTTCTTC. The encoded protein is CASSHGGGRLSYNEQFF.

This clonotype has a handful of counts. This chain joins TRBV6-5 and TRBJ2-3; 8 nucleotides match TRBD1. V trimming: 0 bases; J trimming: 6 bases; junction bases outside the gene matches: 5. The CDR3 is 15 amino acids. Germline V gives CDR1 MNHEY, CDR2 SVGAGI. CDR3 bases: TGTGCCAGCAGTTACTCTGGGACAGGCGGGGATACGCAGTATTTT. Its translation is CASSYSGTGGDTQYF.

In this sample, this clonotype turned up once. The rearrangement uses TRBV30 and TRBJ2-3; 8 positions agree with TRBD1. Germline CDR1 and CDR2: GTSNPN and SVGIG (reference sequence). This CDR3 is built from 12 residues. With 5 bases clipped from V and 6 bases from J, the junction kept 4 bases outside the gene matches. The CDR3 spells CAWARQGDTQYF. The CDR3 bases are TGTGCCTGGGCTCGACAGGGGGATACGCAGTATTTT.

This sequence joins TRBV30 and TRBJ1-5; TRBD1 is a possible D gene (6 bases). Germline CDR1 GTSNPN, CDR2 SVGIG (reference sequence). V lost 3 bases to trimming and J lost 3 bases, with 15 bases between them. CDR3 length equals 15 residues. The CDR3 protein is CAWSVGGSSNQPQHF. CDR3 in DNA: TGTGCCTGGAGCGTAGGGGGGTCGTCCAATCAGCCCCAGCATTTT.

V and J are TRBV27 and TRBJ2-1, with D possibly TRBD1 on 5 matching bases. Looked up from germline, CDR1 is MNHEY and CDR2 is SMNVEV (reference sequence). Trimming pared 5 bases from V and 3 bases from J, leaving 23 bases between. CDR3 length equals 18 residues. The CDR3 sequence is CASSIPPVSTGFYNEQFF. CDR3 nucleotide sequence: TGTGCCAGCAGTATTCCCCCCGTGAGTACAGGCTTCTACAATGAGCAGTTCTTC.

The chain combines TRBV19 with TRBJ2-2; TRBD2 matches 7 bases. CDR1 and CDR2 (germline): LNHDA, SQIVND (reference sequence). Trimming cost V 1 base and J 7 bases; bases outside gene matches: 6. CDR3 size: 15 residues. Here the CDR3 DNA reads TGTGCCAGTAGTATAGGGGGGACTATGAGCGGGGAGCTGTTTTTT. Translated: CASSIGGTMSGELFF. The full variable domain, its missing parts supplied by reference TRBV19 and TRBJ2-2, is DGGITQSPKYLFRKEGQNVTLSCEQNLNHDAMYWYRQDPGQGLRLIYYSQIVNDFQKGDIAEGYSVSREKKESFPLTVTSAQKNPTAFYLCASSIGGTMSGELFFGEGSRLTVL.